This T cell receptor (beta chain) was documented in a study of blood T cell repertoires in COVID-19. Method: immunoSEQ multiplex PCR; TCRdb's copy keeps in-frame clones and lacks some. The sample shows 230,000 or so clones, 88% of them seen only once. CDR1 and CDR2 from the germline V gene are LNHDA and SQIVND (reference sequence). The CDR3 is made up of 15 amino acids. The V segment lost 7 bases and the J segment 4 bases; nucleotides outside the gene matches: 9. Sequencing was done on a sample of PBMCs or T cells enriched from blood (not recorded which). This chain uses TRBV19 with TRBJ2-1; 8 bases line up with TRBD2. The sequence derives from a woman aged 40 to 50 with acute COVID-19. The CDR3: CASKKAGGQYNEQFF. DNA of the CDR3: TGTGCCAGTAAGAAGGCGGGGGGACAATACAATGAGCAGTTCTTC. Full variable domain (outside the CDR3, taken from reference TRBV19 and TRBJ2-1): DGGITQSPKYLFRKEGQNVTLSCEQNLNHDAMYWYRQDPGQGLRLIYYSQIVNDFQKGDIAEGYSVSREKKESFPLTVTSAQKNPTAFYLCASKKAGGQYNEQFFGPGTRLTVL.